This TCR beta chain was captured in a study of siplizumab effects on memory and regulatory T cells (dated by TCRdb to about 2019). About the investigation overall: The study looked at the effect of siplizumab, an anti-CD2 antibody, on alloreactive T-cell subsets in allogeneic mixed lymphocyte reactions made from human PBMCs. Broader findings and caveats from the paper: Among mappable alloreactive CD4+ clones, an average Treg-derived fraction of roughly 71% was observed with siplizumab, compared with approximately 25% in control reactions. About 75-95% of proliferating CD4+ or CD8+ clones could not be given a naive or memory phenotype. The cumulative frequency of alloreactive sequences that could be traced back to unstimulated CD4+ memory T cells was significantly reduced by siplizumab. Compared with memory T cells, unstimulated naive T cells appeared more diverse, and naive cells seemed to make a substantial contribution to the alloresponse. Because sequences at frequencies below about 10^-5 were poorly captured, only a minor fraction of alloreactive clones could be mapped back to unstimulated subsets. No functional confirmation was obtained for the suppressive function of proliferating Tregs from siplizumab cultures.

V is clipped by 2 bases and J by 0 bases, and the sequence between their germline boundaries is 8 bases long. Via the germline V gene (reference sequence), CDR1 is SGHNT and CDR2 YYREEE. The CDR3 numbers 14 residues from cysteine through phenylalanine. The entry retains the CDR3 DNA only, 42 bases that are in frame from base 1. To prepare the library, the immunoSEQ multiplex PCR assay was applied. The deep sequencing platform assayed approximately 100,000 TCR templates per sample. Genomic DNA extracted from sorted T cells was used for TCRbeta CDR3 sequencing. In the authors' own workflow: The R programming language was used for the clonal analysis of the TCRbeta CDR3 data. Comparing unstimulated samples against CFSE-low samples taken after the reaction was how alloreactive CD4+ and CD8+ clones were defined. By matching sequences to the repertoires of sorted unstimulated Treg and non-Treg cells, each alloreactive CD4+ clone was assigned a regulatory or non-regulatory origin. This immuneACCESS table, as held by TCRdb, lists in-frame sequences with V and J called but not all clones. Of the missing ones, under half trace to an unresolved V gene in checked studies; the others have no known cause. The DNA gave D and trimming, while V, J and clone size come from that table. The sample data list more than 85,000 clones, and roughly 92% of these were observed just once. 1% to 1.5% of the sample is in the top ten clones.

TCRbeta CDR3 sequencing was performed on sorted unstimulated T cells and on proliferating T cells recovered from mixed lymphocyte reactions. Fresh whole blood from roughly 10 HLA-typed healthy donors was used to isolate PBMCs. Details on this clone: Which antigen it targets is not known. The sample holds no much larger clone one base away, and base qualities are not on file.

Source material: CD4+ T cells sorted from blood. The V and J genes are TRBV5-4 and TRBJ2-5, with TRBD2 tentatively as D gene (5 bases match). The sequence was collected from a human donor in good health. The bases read TGTGCCAGCAGCTTTGGCGGGTACCAAGAGACCCAGTACTTC. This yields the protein CASSFGGYQETQYF. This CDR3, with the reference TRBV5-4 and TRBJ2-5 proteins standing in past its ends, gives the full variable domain ETGVTQSPTHLIKTRGQQVTLRCSSQSGHNTVSWYQQALGQGPQFIFQYYREEENGRGNFPPRFSGLQFPNYSSELNVNALELDDSALYLCASSFGGYQETQYFGPGTRLLVL.